This TCR beta chain stems from a study of cytomegalovirus exposure and HLA in healthy donors. The wider study: The same platform was used for the roughly 130 validation repertoires as for the roughly 730 first-cohort repertoires, as reported in a later analysis. Points from the study as a whole: The dataset shows that most TCR sequences were rare, while some public TCRs occurred in many donors.

The donors were in the roughly 110-subject validation cohort, distinct from the approximately 700-subject first cohort. On this clone itself: The antigen remains unidentified.

Clones were read by immunoSEQ multiplex PCR, and TCRdb kept only the in-frame ones, dropping some. The sample has around 70,000 clones; 85% to 95% are singletons. This CDR3 spans 13 amino acids. The ends were cut back, 7 bases at V and 4 bases at J, with 11 bases in the middle. Germline V lookup: CDR1 SNHLY, CDR2 FYNNEI. The rearrangement joins TRBV2 to TRBJ1-3; no reliable D call. The source is a man between 18 and 35 years old in good health and CMV-seronegative. Sequencing was done on a sample of PBMCs. CDR3 protein: CASTLGRGNTIYF. The CDR3 nucleotides read TGTGCCAGCACCTTGGGCAGAGGAAACACCATATATTTT.